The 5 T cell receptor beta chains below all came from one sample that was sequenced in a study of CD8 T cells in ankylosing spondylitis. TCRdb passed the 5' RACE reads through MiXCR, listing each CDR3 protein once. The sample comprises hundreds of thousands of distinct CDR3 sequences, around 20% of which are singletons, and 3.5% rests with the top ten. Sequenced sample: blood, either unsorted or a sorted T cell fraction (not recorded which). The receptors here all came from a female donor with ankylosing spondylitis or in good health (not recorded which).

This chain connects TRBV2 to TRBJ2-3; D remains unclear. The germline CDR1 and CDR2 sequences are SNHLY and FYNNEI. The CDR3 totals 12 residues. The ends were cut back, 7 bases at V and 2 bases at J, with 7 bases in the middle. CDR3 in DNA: TGTGCCAGCAATCCAGTCACAGATACGCAGTATTTT. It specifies CASNPVTDTQYF.

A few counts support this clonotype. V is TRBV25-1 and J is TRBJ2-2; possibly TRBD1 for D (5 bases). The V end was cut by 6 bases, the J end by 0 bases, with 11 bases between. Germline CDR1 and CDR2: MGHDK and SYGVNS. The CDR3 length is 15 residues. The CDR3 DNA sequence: TGTGCCAGCAGGGTCGCAGGGACGAACACCGGGGAGCTGTTTTTT. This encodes CASRVAGTNTGELFF.

CDR3 coding DNA: TGCAGTGCTCTACCGGGACTAGCCTACAATGAGCAGTTCTTC. Translating it yields CSALPGLAYNEQFF. The chain is built from TRBV20-1 and TRBJ2-1, with 8 positions matching TRBD2. Trimming took 5 bases from V and 2 from J; bases not matched to a gene: 5. The germline gives CDR1 DFQATT, CDR2 SNEGSKA (reference sequence). This CDR3 region has 14 residues.

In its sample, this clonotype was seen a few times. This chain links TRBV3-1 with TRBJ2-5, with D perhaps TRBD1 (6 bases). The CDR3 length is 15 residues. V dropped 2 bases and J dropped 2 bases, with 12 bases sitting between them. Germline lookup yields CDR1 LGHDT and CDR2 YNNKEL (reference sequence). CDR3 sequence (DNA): TGTGCCAGCAGCCAAAGTCCCAGGGGACAAGAGACCCAGTACTTC. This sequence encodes CASSQSPRGQETQYF.

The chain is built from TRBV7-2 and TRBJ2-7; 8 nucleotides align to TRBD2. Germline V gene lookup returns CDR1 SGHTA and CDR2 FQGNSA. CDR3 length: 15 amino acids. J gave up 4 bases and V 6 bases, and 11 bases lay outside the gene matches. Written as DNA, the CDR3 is TGTGCCAGCAGTCTGAGCGGGAGCGTTCAATACGAGCAGTACTTC. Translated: CASSLSGSVQYEQYF. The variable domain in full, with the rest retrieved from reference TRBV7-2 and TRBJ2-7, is GAGVSQSPSNKVTEKGKDVELRCDPISGHTALYWYRQSLGQGLEFLIYFQGNSAPDKSGLPSDRFSAERTGGSVSTLTIQRTQQEDSAVYLCASSLSGSVQYEQYFGPGTRLTVT.